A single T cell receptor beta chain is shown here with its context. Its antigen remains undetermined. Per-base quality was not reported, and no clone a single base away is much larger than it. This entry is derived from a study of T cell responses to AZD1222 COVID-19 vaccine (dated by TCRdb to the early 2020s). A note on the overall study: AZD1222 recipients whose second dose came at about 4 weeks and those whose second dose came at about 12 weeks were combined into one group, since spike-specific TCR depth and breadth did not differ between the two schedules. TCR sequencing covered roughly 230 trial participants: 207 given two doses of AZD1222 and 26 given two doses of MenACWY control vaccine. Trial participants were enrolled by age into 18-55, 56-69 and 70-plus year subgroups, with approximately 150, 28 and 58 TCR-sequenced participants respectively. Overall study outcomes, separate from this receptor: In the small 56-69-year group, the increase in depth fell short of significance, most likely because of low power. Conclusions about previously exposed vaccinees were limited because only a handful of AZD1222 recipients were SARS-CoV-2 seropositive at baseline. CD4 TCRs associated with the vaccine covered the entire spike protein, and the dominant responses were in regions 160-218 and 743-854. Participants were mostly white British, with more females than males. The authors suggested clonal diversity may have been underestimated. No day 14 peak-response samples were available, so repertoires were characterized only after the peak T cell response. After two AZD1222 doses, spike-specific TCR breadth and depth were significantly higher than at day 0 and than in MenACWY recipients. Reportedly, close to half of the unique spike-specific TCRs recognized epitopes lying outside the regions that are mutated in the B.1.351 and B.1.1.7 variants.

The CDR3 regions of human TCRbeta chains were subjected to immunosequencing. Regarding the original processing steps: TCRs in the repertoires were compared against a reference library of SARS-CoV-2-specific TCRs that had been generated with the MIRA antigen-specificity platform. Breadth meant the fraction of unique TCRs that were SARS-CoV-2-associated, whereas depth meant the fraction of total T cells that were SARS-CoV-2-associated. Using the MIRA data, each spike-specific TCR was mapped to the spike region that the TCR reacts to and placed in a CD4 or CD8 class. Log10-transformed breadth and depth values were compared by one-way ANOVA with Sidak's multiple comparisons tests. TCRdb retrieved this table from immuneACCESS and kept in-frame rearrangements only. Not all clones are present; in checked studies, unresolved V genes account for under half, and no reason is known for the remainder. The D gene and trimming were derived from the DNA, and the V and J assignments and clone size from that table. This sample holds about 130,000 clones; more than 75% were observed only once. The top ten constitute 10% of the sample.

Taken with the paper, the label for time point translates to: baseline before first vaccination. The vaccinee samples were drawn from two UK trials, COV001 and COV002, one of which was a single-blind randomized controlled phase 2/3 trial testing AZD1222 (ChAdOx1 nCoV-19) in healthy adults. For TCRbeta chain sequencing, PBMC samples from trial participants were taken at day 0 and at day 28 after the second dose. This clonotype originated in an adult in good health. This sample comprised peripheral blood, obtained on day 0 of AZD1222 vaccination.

The DNA sequence follows: TGCGCCAGCAGCTCCCAGGGGGCCGGAAACACTGAAGCTTTCTTT. Its protein reads: CASSSQGAGNTEAFF. The V gene is TRBV5-1 and the J gene is TRBJ1-1; the junction holds 8 bases that match TRBD1. The germline V end is reduced by 3 bases and the J end by 2 bases; junction bases left unmatched: 6. CDR1 and CDR2 are drawn from the germline V gene: SGHRS, YFSETQ. From the cysteine through the phenylalanine, the CDR3 covers 15 amino acids. CDR3 DNA is the only sequence kept; it has 45 bases, read in frame from the first base.